This record concerns one TCR beta chain sequence. This entry comes from a study of blood T cell repertoires in COVID-19. About the research overall: COVID-19 samples collected from the United States, Italy and Spain covered acute and convalescent phases. Nucleic acid was either cDNA or gDNA, and it came from T cells, B-cell-depleted T cells, or PBMCs.

The method was immunoSEQ multiplex PCR; TCRdb's version includes in-frame clones alone and lacks a portion of them. This sample yields roughly 220,000 clones, of which around 80% are seen a single time; approximately 6% belongs to the top ten. The CDR3 length is 14 residues. V was shortened by 5 bases and J by 10 bases, with 20 bases between the two germline ends. The germline gives CDR1 SEHNR, CDR2 FQNEAQ (reference sequence). V is TRBV7-9 and J is TRBJ1-1, with D hard to call. Input material: peripheral blood. The clonotype was recovered from a woman in her 70s with acute or convalescent COVID-19. CDR3 in DNA: TGTGCCAGCAGCCGATTAGTAGGACTCCAAAGAGCTTTCTTT. Its translation: CASSRLVGLQRAFF.